This is a list of T cell receptor beta chains from one sample in a study of shared clonotypes between healthy human individuals. Clones were sequenced by immunoSEQ multiplex PCR, and TCRdb holds only the in-frame ones, with some missing. The sample lists hundreds of thousands of clones, 80% to 95% seen once, with less than 25% in the top ten. The sequenced material came from naive CD8+ T cells sorted from blood. These receptors came from a man aged 25-45 years in good health. CDR3s include the opening cysteine and the closing phenylalanine or tryptophan. The order of the fields is V gene, clone size, D gene, J gene, CDR3 protein, CDR3 DNA. The D gene is left open where the match is weak. Clone sizes are given selectively: once, few, many, or a class where the clone is expanded.

V: TRBV14
size: .
D: .
J: TRBJ1-4
CDR3: CASSQVDSERGQLGEKLFF
DNA: TGTGCCAGCAGCCAAGTTGACAGTGAGCGGGGACAACTAGGTGAAAAACTGTTTTTT

V: TRBV27
size: .
D: .
J: TRBJ2-1
CDR3: CASSPLGSTYSYNEQFF
DNA: TGTGCCAGCAGTCCTCTAGGGAGCACCTACTCCTACAATGAGCAGTTCTTC

V: TRBV6-6
size: .
D: .
J: TRBJ1-4
CDR3: CASSWTRESNEKLFF
DNA: TGTGCCAGCAGTTGGACCCGGGAGAGTAATGAAAAACTGTTTTTT

V: TRBV4-2
size: .
D: TRBD2
J: TRBJ2-7
CDR3: CASSQVLAGYEQYF
DNA: TGTGCCAGCAGCCAAGTCCTAGCGGGCTACGAGCAGTACTTC

V: TRBV21-1
size: .
D: .
J: TRBJ2-2
CDR3: CASSKRGGFGNRAITGELFF
DNA: TGTGCCAGCAGCAAAAGAGGGGGGTTTGGGAACAGGGCGATCACCGGGGAGCTGTTTTTT

V: TRBV28
size: .
D: TRBD2
J: TRBJ2-2
CDR3: CASSVPTLGSSGIRGELFF
DNA: TGTGCCAGCAGTGTTCCGACCCTGGGCTCTAGCGGGATTAGGGGGGAGCTGTTTTTT

V: TRBV25-1
size: .
D: .
J: TRBJ2-6
CDR3: CASSEGRSGANVLTF
DNA: TGTGCCAGCAGTGAGGGCCGCTCTGGGGCCAACGTCCTGACTTTC

V: TRBV21-1
size: .
D: .
J: TRBJ2-1
CDR3: CASSKGGDGRENEQFF
DNA: TGTGCCAGCAGCAAAGGGGGAGACGGGAGGGAGAATGAGCAGTTCTTC

V: TRBV27
size: once
D: .
J: TRBJ1-5
CDR3: CASSSQYRMDIANQPQHF
DNA: TGTGCCAGCAGTTCTCAGTATCGGATGGATATAGCAAATCAGCCCCAGCATTTT

V: TRBV27
size: .
D: .
J: TRBJ2-1
CDR3: CASGLGYGHNEQFF
DNA: TGTGCCAGCGGTTTAGGGTACGGGCACAATGAGCAGTTCTTC

V: TRBV4-1
size: .
D: .
J: TRBJ2-7
CDR3: CASSPRDQRPYEQYF
DNA: TGCGCCAGCAGCCCCAGGGACCAGCGCCCCTACGAGCAGTACTTC

V: TRBV9
size: once
D: .
J: TRBJ2-3
CDR3: CASSVSGPATDTQYF
DNA: TGTGCCAGCAGCGTATCGGGGCCGGCGACAGATACGCAGTATTTT

V: TRBV29-1
size: .
D: .
J: TRBJ2-2
CDR3: CSVATGETGELFF
DNA: TGCAGCGTTGCTACAGGAGAGACCGGGGAGCTGTTTTTT

V: TRBV7-9
size: once
D: .
J: TRBJ1-5
CDR3: CASSLGPGLDNQPQHF
DNA: TGTGCCAGCAGCTTAGGACCCGGGCTTGACAATCAGCCCCAGCATTTT

V: TRBV15
size: .
D: .
J: TRBJ2-2
CDR3: CATSRDSGSGELFF
DNA: TGTGCCACCAGCAGAGATTCAGGTTCCGGGGAGCTGTTTTTT

V: TRBV6-5
size: .
D: .
J: TRBJ1-1
CDR3: CASSYSYRGSNTEAFF
DNA: TGTGCCAGCAGTTACTCCTATAGGGGATCGAACACTGAAGCTTTCTTT

V: TRBV7-6
size: .
D: TRBD1
J: TRBJ2-3
CDR3: CASSLDRIQTDTQYF
DNA: TGTGCCAGCAGCCTGGACAGGATCCAAACGGATACGCAGTATTTT

V: TRBV7-9
size: .
D: TRBD1
J: TRBJ2-7
CDR3: CASSRPGTALFPLLF
DNA: TGTGCCAGCAGCCGACCCGGGACAGCACTATTCCCCTTGCTCTTC

V: TRBV25-1
size: .
D: .
J: TRBJ2-7
CDR3: CASSESIYEQYF
DNA: TGTGCCAGCAGTGAATCCATCTACGAGCAGTACTTC

V: TRBV5-4
size: .
D: TRBD2
J: TRBJ2-5
CDR3: CASSLAGVSETQYF
DNA: TGTGCCAGCAGCTTAGCGGGGGTATCAGAGACCCAGTACTTC

V: TRBV5-1
size: .
D: TRBD2
J: TRBJ2-2
CDR3: CASSPGTSGANTGELFF
DNA: TGCGCCAGCAGCCCAGGCACTAGCGGGGCAAACACCGGGGAGCTGTTTTTT

V: TRBV7-2
size: .
D: .
J: TRBJ1-2
CDR3: CASSSFLNTNYGYTF
DNA: TGTGCCAGCAGCTCTTTTCTCAACACTAACTATGGCTACACCTTC

V: TRBV5-4
size: .
D: TRBD1
J: TRBJ1-2
CDR3: CASRPDRGYYGYTF
DNA: TGTGCCAGCAGACCGGACAGGGGCTACTATGGCTACACCTTC

V: TRBV6-1
size: .
D: .
J: TRBJ2-3
CDR3: CASRAFVDTQYF
DNA: TGTGCCAGCCGTGCTTTTGTGGATACGCAGTATTTT

V: TRBV27
size: .
D: .
J: TRBJ1-1
CDR3: CASSLTALGTTEAFF
DNA: TGTGCCAGCAGTTTGACAGCTTTGGGGACCACTGAAGCTTTCTTT

V: TRBV7-9
size: .
D: .
J: TRBJ1-4
CDR3: CASSLGRQGQNEKLFF
DNA: TGTGCCAGCAGCTTAGGTAGACAAGGTCAAAATGAAAAACTGTTTTTT

V: TRBV14
size: once
D: .
J: TRBJ2-5
CDR3: CASSQVRAAVAGQYF
DNA: TGTGCCAGCAGCCAAGTTAGGGCAGCGGTGGCGGGCCAGTACTTC

V: TRBV27
size: once
D: .
J: TRBJ2-7
CDR3: CASSLSGLASYEQYF
DNA: TGTGCCAGCAGTTTATCCGGACTTGCTAGCTACGAGCAGTACTTC

V: TRBV28
size: .
D: .
J: TRBJ2-3
CDR3: CASSWDSNTDTQYF
DNA: TGTGCCAGCAGCTGGGACTCGAATACAGATACGCAGTATTTT

V: TRBV9
size: .
D: TRBD1
J: TRBJ2-1
CDR3: CASSLTRTGYNEQFF
DNA: TGTGCCAGCAGCCTCACCAGGACAGGCTACAATGAGCAGTTCTTC

V: TRBV25-1
size: .
D: .
J: TRBJ2-7
CDR3: CASSEGSGPTYEQYF
DNA: TGTGCCAGCAGTGAGGGCTCGGGGCCCACCTACGAGCAGTACTTC

V: TRBV11-2
size: .
D: .
J: TRBJ2-7
CDR3: CASSLTISRSSYEQYF
DNA: TGTGCCAGCAGCTTAACGATCTCGAGGTCTTCCTACGAGCAGTACTTC

V: TRBV5-6
size: .
D: .
J: TRBJ2-7
CDR3: CASSLGDIYEQYF
DNA: TGTGCCAGCAGCCTGGGGGACATCTACGAGCAGTACTTC

V: TRBV4-3
size: .
D: .
J: TRBJ2-2
CDR3: CASSQEMSDPTGELFF
DNA: TGCGCCAGCAGCCAAGAAATGTCGGACCCCACCGGGGAGCTGTTTTTT

V: TRBV18
size: .
D: TRBD1
J: TRBJ2-5
CDR3: CASSPTGEETQYF
DNA: TGTGCCAGCTCACCCACAGGGGAAGAGACCCAGTACTTC

V: TRBV29-1
size: .
D: .
J: TRBJ1-4
CDR3: CSVQPSRDREKLFF
DNA: TGCAGCGTCCAGCCGTCGAGGGATCGGGAAAAACTGTTTTTT

V: TRBV27
size: .
D: TRBD1
J: TRBJ1-5
CDR3: CASSPGQGLGPQHF
DNA: TGTGCCAGCAGTCCCGGACAGGGACTGGGGCCCCAGCATTTT

V: TRBV27
size: .
D: .
J: TRBJ2-5
CDR3: CASSSSSGRRTQYF
DNA: TGTGCCAGCAGTTCAAGCTCGGGACGCAGAACCCAGTACTTC

V: TRBV19
size: .
D: .
J: TRBJ2-7
CDR3: CASSIRDEGYEQYF
DNA: TGTGCCAGTAGTATCCGGGACGAAGGTTACGAGCAGTACTTC

V: TRBV27
size: .
D: TRBD1
J: TRBJ2-7
CDR3: CASSPSQGGLSYEQYF
DNA: TGTGCCAGCAGTCCTTCACAGGGGGGACTGTCATACGAGCAGTACTTC